The 5 T cell receptor beta chains listed next were all sequenced from one sample in a study of blood T cell repertoires in COVID-19. Sequenced by immunoSEQ multiplex PCR; TCRdb stores in-frame clones only, minus some. The sample lists 450,000 or so clones, roughly 89% occurring once. The specimen was peripheral blood. The source is a man between 18 and 35 years old with COVID-19, enrolled during active disease.

The CDR3 DNA is TGTGCCAGCAGCTTAGAGGCAGCCCGGGGTGAGCAGTTCTTC. Translating it yields CASSLEAARGEQFF. This sequence joins TRBV11-2 and TRBJ2-1; maybe TRBD2 (5 bases). The CDR3 contains 14 residues. V gave up 0 bases and J gave up 9 bases, with 12 bases separating them. Germline V gene sequence: CDR1 SGHAT, CDR2 FQNNGV.

The V gene is TRBV5-1, the J gene TRBJ2-7; possible D gene TRBD1, 5 bases. This CDR3 spans 13 amino acids. Germline V lookup: CDR1 SGHRS, CDR2 YFSETQ. The V end was cut by 3 bases, the J end by 6 bases, with 13 bases between. Written as DNA, the CDR3 is TGCGCCAGCAGCTCGACGGACAAATTCGAGCAGTACTTC. Translation: CASSSTDKFEQYF.

This clone was recorded once. CDR3 sequence: CASTRTMTDKETQYF. CDR3 nucleotides: TGTGCCAGCACTAGGACTATGACAGACAAAGAGACCCAGTACTTC. This sequence joins TRBV6-5 and TRBJ2-5; tentative D call: TRBD2 (6 bases). V lost 7 bases and J lost 3, with 18 bases in between. Germline V lookup: CDR1 MNHEY, CDR2 SVGAGI. The CDR3 is made up of 15 amino acids.

The V and J genes are TRBV20-1 and TRBJ2-7; the D is unclear. CDR3 length: 13 amino acids. From germline, CDR1 is DFQATT and CDR2 SNEGSKA (reference sequence). V dropped 3 bases and J dropped 6 bases, with 15 bases sitting between them. As DNA, the CDR3 is TGCAGTGCTAGTACGACTCACTTGGGCGAGCAGTACTTC. Its protein product is CSASTTHLGEQYF.

The rearrangement links TRBV12-3 or TRBV12-4 to TRBJ2-1; maybe TRBD2 (5 bases). V lost 5 bases to trimming and J lost 12 bases, with 14 bases between them. The CDR3 extends over 12 amino acids. The CDR3 bases are TGTGCCAGCAGTCCGCGCCCCCGGGGGCAGTTCTTC. Amino acid sequence: CASSPRPRGQFF.